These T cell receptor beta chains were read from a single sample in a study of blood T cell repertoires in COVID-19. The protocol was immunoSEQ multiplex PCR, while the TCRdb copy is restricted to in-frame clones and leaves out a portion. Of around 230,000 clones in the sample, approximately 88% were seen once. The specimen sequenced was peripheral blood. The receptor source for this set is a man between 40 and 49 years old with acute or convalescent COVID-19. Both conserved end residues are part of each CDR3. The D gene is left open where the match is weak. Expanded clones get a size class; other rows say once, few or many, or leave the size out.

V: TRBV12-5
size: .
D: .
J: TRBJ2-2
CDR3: CASGSVAGELFF
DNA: TGTGCTAGTGGATCGGTGGCCGGGGAGCTGTTTTTT

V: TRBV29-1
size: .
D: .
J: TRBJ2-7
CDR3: CSVRGVDPGYHPYEQYF
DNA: TGCAGCGTCCGAGGCGTCGACCCGGGATACCATCCCTACGAGCAGTACTTC

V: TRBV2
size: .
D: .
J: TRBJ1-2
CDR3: CASSNGVPGHLSSSFNYGYTF
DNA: TGTGCCAGCTCTAATGGGGTTCCGGGACACCTTTCCTCTTCCTTTAACTATGGCTACACCTTC

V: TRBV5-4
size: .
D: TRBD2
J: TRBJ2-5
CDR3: CASSFSGVQETQYF
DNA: TGTGCCAGCAGCTTTAGCGGGGTACAAGAGACCCAGTACTTC

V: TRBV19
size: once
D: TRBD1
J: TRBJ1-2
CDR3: CASRSQGDRRVGYGYTF
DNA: TGTGCCAGTAGATCGCAAGGGGACAGGAGGGTAGGGTATGGCTACACCTTC

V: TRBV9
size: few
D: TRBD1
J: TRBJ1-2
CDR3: CASADRTTNYGYTF
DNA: TGTGCCAGCGCGGACAGGACGACTAACTATGGCTACACCTTC

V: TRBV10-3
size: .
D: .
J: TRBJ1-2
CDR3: CAISESGPNYGYTF
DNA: TGTGCCATCAGTGAGTCGGGGCCCAACTATGGCTACACCTTC

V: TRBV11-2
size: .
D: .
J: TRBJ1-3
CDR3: CASSRGDTIYF
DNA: TGTGCCAGCAGTCGGGGGGACACCATATATTTT

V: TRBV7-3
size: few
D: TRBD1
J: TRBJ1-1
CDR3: CASSLDRVNTEAFF
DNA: TGTGCCAGCAGCTTGGACAGGGTGAACACTGAAGCTTTCTTT

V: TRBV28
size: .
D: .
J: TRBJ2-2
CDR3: CASSFLGAQNTGELFF
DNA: TGTGCCAGCAGTTTCCTGGGGGCTCAAAACACCGGGGAGCTGTTTTTT

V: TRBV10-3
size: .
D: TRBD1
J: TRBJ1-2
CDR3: CAISAGGGGYTF
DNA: TGTGCCATCAGTGCAGGGGGCGGCGGCTACACCTTC

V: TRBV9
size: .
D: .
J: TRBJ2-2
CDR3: CASSVALLNTGELFF
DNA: TGTGCCAGCAGCGTAGCTTTGTTGAACACCGGGGAGCTGTTTTTT

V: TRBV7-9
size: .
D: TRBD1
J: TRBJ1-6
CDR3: CASSSGTGYSPLHF
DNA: TGTGCCAGCAGCTCCGGGACAGGCTATTCACCCCTCCACTTT

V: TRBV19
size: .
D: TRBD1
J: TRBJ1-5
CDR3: CASSTRDRGYQPQHF
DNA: TGTGCCAGTAGTACTCGGGACAGGGGTTATCAGCCCCAGCATTTT

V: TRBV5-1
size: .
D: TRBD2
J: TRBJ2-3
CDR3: CASSFYSSGRTDTQYF
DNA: TGCGCCAGCAGCTTCTATTCTAGCGGGAGGACAGATACGCAGTATTTT

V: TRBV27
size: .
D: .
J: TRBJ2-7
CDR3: CASMAHNEQYF
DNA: TGTGCCAGCATGGCCCATAACGAGCAGTACTTC

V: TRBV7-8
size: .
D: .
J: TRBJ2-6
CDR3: CASSLEFRGNRGANVLTF
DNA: TGTGCCAGCAGCTTAGAATTTCGAGGAAATCGTGGGGCCAACGTCCTGACTTTC

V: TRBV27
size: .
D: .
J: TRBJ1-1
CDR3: CASTPRGGGWNTEAFF
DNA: TGTGCCAGCACCCCGCGTGGGGGGGGTTGGAACACTGAAGCTTTCTTT

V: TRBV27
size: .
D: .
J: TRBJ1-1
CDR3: CASSLVVRPAGVNTEAFF
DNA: TGTGCCAGCAGTTTAGTCGTACGTCCGGCCGGAGTGAACACTGAAGCTTTCTTT

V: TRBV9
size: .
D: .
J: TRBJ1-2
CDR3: CASSVGWAASYGYTF
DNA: TGTGCCAGCAGCGTAGGATGGGCCGCCTCCTATGGCTACACCTTC

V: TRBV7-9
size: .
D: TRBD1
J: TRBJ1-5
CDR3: CASSRDREGNQPQHF
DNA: TGTGCCAGCAGCCGTGACAGGGAGGGCAATCAGCCCCAGCATTTT

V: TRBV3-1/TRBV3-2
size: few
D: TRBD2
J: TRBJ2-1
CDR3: CASSHTSGTYNEQFF
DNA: TGTGCCAGCAGCCACACTAGCGGGACCTACAATGAGCAGTTCTTC

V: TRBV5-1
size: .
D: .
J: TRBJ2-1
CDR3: CASSLGAADNEQFF
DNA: TGCGCCAGCAGCTTGGGGGCAGCTGACAATGAGCAGTTCTTC

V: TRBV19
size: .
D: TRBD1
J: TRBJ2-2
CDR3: CASSPDRGRSTGELFF
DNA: TGTGCCAGTAGCCCGGACAGGGGAAGGTCCACCGGGGAGCTGTTTTTT

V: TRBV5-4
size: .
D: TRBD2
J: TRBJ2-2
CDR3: CASSKREAWGTGELFF
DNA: TGTGCCAGCAGCAAGCGGGAGGCCTGGGGGACCGGGGAGCTGTTTTTT

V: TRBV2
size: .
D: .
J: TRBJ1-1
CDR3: CASRAQGTTEAFF
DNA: TGTGCCAGCAGAGCACAGGGCACCACTGAAGCTTTCTTT

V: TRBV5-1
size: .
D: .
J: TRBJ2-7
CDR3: CASSLDGTRGREQYF
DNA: TGCGCCAGCAGCTTGGACGGTACCAGGGGAAGGGAGCAGTACTTC

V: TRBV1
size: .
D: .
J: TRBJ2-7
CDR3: CTSSQDPPDHRSSYEQYF
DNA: TGCACCAGCAGCCAAGACCCTCCCGACCACAGGAGCTCCTACGAGCAGTACTTC

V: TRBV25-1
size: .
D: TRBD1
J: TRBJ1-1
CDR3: CASSEWGQRNTEAFF
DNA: TGTGCCAGCAGTGAATGGGGACAGAGGAACACTGAAGCTTTCTTT

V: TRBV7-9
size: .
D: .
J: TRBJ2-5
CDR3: CASSLSGGRQETQYF
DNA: TGTGCCAGCAGCTTATCTGGGGGCAGGCAAGAGACCCAGTACTTC

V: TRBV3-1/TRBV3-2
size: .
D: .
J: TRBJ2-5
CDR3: CASSQAAAEGQETQYF
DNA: TGTGCCAGCAGCCAAGCTGCAGCAGAGGGCCAAGAGACCCAGTACTTC

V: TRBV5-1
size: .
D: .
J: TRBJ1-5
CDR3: CASSFLFSRGPQHF
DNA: TGCGCCAGCAGCTTTTTATTCTCCCGGGGGCCCCAGCATTTT

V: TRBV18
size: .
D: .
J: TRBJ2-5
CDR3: CASSPRARYQETQYF
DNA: TGTGCCAGCTCACCACGAGCGAGGTACCAAGAGACCCAGTACTTC

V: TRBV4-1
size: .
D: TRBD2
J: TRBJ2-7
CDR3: CASSQVIMGLAGGTIYEQYF
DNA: TGCGCCAGCAGCCAAGTTATAATGGGACTAGCGGGAGGAACCATATACGAGCAGTACTTC

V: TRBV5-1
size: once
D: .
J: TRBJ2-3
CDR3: CASSPGLSTDTQYF
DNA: TGCGCCAGCAGCCCGGGACTCAGCACAGATACGCAGTATTTT

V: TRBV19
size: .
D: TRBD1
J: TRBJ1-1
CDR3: CASSLGQGAREAFF
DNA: TGTGCCAGTAGTTTGGGACAGGGGGCAAGGGAGGCTTTCTTT

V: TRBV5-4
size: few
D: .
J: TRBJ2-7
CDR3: CASSLVGPKLEQYF
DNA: TGTGCCAGCAGCTTGGTGGGCCCGAAGCTGGAGCAGTACTTC

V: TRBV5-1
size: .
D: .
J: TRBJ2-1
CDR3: CASSLTNQGNEQFF
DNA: TGCGCCAGCAGCTTGACGAATCAGGGGAATGAGCAGTTCTTC

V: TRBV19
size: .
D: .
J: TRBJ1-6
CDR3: CASSLQSHHSPLHF
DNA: TGTGCCAGTAGTCTACAGTCCCATCATTCACCCCTCCACTTT

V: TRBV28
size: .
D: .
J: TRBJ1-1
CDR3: CASTFVRGNRDTEAFF
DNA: TGTGCCAGCACCTTCGTCAGGGGAAATCGCGACACTGAAGCTTTCTTT

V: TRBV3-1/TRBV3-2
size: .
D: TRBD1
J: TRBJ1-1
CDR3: CASSPLGQGRDTEAFF
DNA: TGTGCCAGCAGCCCCTTGGGACAGGGCAGGGACACTGAAGCTTTCTTT

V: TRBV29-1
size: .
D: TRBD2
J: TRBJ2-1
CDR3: CSSSGLAGPYNEQFF
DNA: TGCAGCTCGTCCGGACTAGCGGGACCCTACAATGAGCAGTTCTTC

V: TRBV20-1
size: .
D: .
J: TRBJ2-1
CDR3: CSALDWEQFF
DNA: TGCAGTGCTCTGGACTGGGAGCAGTTCTTC

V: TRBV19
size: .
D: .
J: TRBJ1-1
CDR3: CASSVRVPTEAFF
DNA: TGTGCCAGTAGTGTCAGGGTCCCCACTGAAGCTTTCTTT

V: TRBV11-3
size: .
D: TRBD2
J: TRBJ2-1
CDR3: CASSLSGSDEQFF
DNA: TGTGCCAGCAGCCTTAGCGGGAGCGATGAGCAGTTCTTC

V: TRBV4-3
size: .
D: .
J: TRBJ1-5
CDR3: CASSQRTDNQPQHF
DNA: TGCGCCAGCAGCCAACGGACAGACAATCAGCCCCAGCATTTT

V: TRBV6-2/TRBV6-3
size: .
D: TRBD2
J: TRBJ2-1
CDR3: CASSSPSGYNEQFF
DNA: TGTGCCAGCAGTTCCCCTAGCGGGTACAATGAGCAGTTCTTC

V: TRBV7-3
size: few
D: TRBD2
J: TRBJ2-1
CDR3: CASSLRPSGSYNEQFF
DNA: TGTGCCAGCAGCTTACGTCCTAGCGGGTCGTACAATGAGCAGTTCTTC

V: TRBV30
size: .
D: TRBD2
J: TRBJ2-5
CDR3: CARAAGTSGIETQYF
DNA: TGTGCCCGCGCCGCCGGAACTAGCGGGATAGAGACCCAGTACTTC

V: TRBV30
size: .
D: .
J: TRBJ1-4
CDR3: CAWSGGNRLDWANEKLFF
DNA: TGTGCCTGGAGTGGGGGAAATCGGTTGGACTGGGCTAATGAAAAACTGTTTTTT

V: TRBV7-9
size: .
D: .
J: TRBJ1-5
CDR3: CASSLLRVRDGSNQPQHF
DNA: TGTGCCAGCAGCTTATTAAGGGTGCGGGACGGGAGCAATCAGCCCCAGCATTTT

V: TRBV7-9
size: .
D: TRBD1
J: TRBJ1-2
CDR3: CASSSPEVTDRGRDGYTF
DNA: TGTGCCAGCAGCTCACCGGAGGTGACGGACAGGGGGCGGGATGGCTACACCTTC

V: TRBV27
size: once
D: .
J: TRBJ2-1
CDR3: CASSSGAFGTYNEQFF
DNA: TGTGCCAGCAGTTCGGGCGCGTTCGGGACCTACAATGAGCAGTTCTTC

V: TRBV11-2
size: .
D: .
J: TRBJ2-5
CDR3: CASSLGGTKWETQYF
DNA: TGTGCCAGCAGCTTAGGTGGGACAAAGTGGGAGACCCAGTACTTC